A selection of T cell receptor beta chains follows, all from one sample in a study of Ad26.COV2.S vaccination and SARS-CoV-2 variants. Assay used: immunoSEQ multiplex PCR; TCRdb lists only in-frame clones, some missing. The data show under 400,000 clones, roughly 91% seen once. The starting material was peripheral blood, obtained in a trial of Ad26.COV2.S vaccine versus placebo. The receptors come from a person aged 18 to 59 who received the Ad26.COV2.S COVID-19 vaccine or a placebo. The CDR3 runs from the conserved cysteine through the conserved F or W. The order of the fields is V gene, J gene, D gene, clone size, CDR3 protein, CDR3 DNA. A D gene is named only where the DNA matches it firmly. A row's size may be missing; if present it is once, few, many or a size class.

>TRBV11-2|TRBJ1-1|.|.
CASSLSERLLNTEAFF
TGTGCCAGCAGCTTATCGGAGCGGCTACTGAACACTGAAGCTTTCTTT
>TRBV4-1|TRBJ2-7|TRBD1|.
CASSQGMTGGYEQYF
TGCGCCAGCAGCCAAGGAATGACAGGGGGCTACGAGCAGTACTTC
>TRBV4-3|TRBJ2-7|TRBD1|.
CASSTDRGYEQYF
TGCGCCAGCAGCACTGACAGGGGGTACGAGCAGTACTTC
>TRBV9|TRBJ2-7|.|.
CASSVGRVGSYEQYF
TGTGCCAGCAGCGTAGGGAGGGTCGGTTCCTACGAGCAGTACTTC
>TRBV2|TRBJ1-2|TRBD1|.
CASSPGTGKGYTF
TGTGCCAGCAGCCCCGGGACAGGGAAGGGCTACACCTTC
>TRBV5-7|TRBJ2-7|TRBD1|.
CASSTRGRDRGDEQYF
TGTGCCAGCAGCACAAGGGGTCGGGACAGGGGCGACGAGCAGTACTTC
>TRBV4-2|TRBJ1-2|.|.
CASSQEQGRNYGYTF
TGTGCCAGCAGCCAAGAACAGGGCCGGAACTATGGCTACACCTTC
>TRBV4-3|TRBJ2-5|TRBD2|.
CASSQERLAGEETQYF
TGCGCCAGCAGCCAAGAGAGACTAGCGGGGGAAGAGACCCAGTACTTC
>TRBV11-1|TRBJ1-2|.|.
CASSLTSGGGFYGYTF
TGTGCCAGCAGCTTGACCTCAGGAGGGGGGTTCTATGGCTACACCTTC
>TRBV4-2|TRBJ1-1|TRBD1|.
CASSQGTGGKNTEAFF
TGTGCCAGCAGCCAAGGGACAGGGGGTAAGAACACTGAAGCTTTCTTT
>TRBV11-2|TRBJ2-1|.|once
CASSFRLNYNEQFF
TGTGCCAGCAGCTTCCGACTAAACTACAATGAGCAGTTCTTC
>TRBV5-1|TRBJ2-7|.|.
CASSLAGISEQYF
TGCGCCAGCAGCTTGGCCGGGATATCCGAGCAGTACTTC
>TRBV5-5|TRBJ2-1|.|.
CASSGLQGRKTNEQFF
TGTGCCAGCAGCGGACTACAGGGGAGAAAAACGAATGAGCAGTTCTTC
>TRBV6-5|TRBJ1-2|TRBD1|.
CATLGGQGADGYTF
TGTGCCACCCTTGGTGGACAGGGGGCAGATGGCTACACCTTC
>TRBV28|TRBJ2-5|.|.
CASSWRGETQYF
TGTGCCAGCAGTTGGCGGGGAGAGACCCAGTACTTC
>TRBV5-8|TRBJ2-7|.|.
CASSLGRGWHEQYF
TGTGCCAGCAGCTTGGGGAGGGGTTGGCACGAGCAGTACTTC
>TRBV7-9|TRBJ2-7|.|.
CASSLDSPLHEQYF
TGTGCCAGCAGCTTAGACTCTCCGCTCCACGAGCAGTACTTC
>TRBV7-8|TRBJ1-1|TRBD1|.
CASSKTGYGTEAFF
TGTGCCAGCAGCAAGACAGGGTATGGCACTGAAGCTTTCTTT
>TRBV3-1/TRBV3-2|TRBJ2-5|.|.
CASSYERGAETQYF
TGTGCCAGCAGCTACGAGAGGGGGGCAGAGACCCAGTACTTC
>TRBV7-9|TRBJ2-2|TRBD2|.
CASSLRRGETNTGELFF
TGTGCCAGCAGCTTGCGGCGGGGGGAAACGAACACCGGGGAGCTGTTTTTT
>TRBV19|TRBJ2-3|.|.
CASSMGRTTSTDTQYF
TGTGCCAGTAGTATGGGGCGGACCACTAGCACAGATACGCAGTATTTT
>TRBV6-5|TRBJ1-2|TRBD1|.
CASSPDRDDYGYTF
TGTGCCAGCAGTCCGGACAGGGACGATTATGGCTACACCTTC
>TRBV5-8|TRBJ2-7|.|once
CASRGTGSYEQYF
TGTGCCAGCAGAGGAACAGGTTCCTACGAGCAGTACTTC
>TRBV6-5|TRBJ1-4|.|few
CASSDRWGNEKLFF
TGTGCCAGCAGCGACAGGTGGGGCAATGAAAAACTGTTTTTT
>TRBV11-2|TRBJ2-7|TRBD2|.
CASSKRAGDLSYEQYF
TGTGCCAGCAGCAAGAGAGCGGGGGATCTCTCCTACGAGCAGTACTTC
>TRBV4-2|TRBJ1-2|.|.
CASSQEPTTNYGYTF
TGTGCCAGCAGCCAAGAGCCCACCACTAACTATGGCTACACCTTC
>TRBV29-1|TRBJ2-1|.|.
CSVTKFGGTYNEQFF
TGCAGCGTTACCAAATTTGGGGGAACCTACAATGAGCAGTTCTTC
>TRBV5-1|TRBJ2-7|TRBD1|.
CASSRRTGVSEQYF
TGCGCCAGCAGCCGACGGACAGGGGTTTCCGAGCAGTACTTC
>TRBV2|TRBJ1-6|.|.
CASSEDGSVGSPLHF
TGTGCCAGCAGTGAAGACGGGTCTGTGGGTTCACCCCTCCACTTT
>TRBV4-1|TRBJ1-2|TRBD1|.
CASSSGTVVYSYGYTF
TGCGCCAGCAGCAGTGGGACAGTTGTTTACTCCTATGGCTACACCTTC
>TRBV18|TRBJ2-5|TRBD1|.
CASSRGTGDLQGETQYF
TGTGCCAGCTCACGAGGGACAGGGGACCTCCAGGGGGAGACCCAGTACTTC
>TRBV7-9|TRBJ2-7|.|once
CASSSQGGIGYEQYF
TGTGCCAGCAGCTCCCAGGGGGGGATCGGCTACGAGCAGTACTTC
>TRBV3-1/TRBV3-2|TRBJ1-1|.|.
CASTPSGWAEAFF
TGTGCCAGCACCCCGTCGGGATGGGCTGAAGCTTTCTTT
>TRBV5-6|TRBJ2-5|.|.
CASSRGQPQETQYF
TGTGCCAGCAGTCGAGGACAGCCCCAAGAGACCCAGTACTTC
>TRBV6-4|TRBJ1-2|.|.
CASSVGGNYGYTF
TGTGCCAGCAGTGTAGGCGGGAACTATGGCTACACCTTC
>TRBV21-1|TRBJ1-4|.|.
CASSKLGGFHEKLFF
TGTGCCAGCAGCAAACTGGGGGGCTTTCATGAAAAACTGTTTTTT
>TRBV29-1|TRBJ2-3|TRBD2|.
CSESGGYTDTQYF
TGCAGCGAGTCGGGGGGGTACACAGATACGCAGTATTTT
>TRBV6-2/TRBV6-3|TRBJ2-3|.|.
CASSYLGGGITDTQYF
TGTGCCAGCAGTTACTTGGGGGGCGGAATCACAGATACGCAGTATTTT
>TRBV20-1|TRBJ1-4|.|.
CSVLTNEKLFF
TGCAGTGTTTTAACTAATGAAAAACTGTTTTTT
>TRBV7-9|TRBJ1-4|.|.
CASSLDSLNEKLFF
TGTGCCAGCAGCTTAGACAGCCTTAATGAAAAACTGTTTTTT
>TRBV19|TRBJ1-5|.|.
CASSIPRQIMSNQPQHF
TGTGCCAGTAGTATTCCTCGACAGATTATGAGCAATCAGCCCCAGCATTTT
>TRBV24-1|TRBJ2-2|TRBD2|once
CATSDPTSGPRGGELFF
TGTGCCACCAGTGATCCGACTAGCGGGCCCCGCGGCGGGGAGCTGTTTTTT
>TRBV27|TRBJ1-5|TRBD1|few
CASSSNRGNQPQHF
TGTGCCAGCAGTTCCAACAGGGGGAATCAGCCCCAGCATTTT
>TRBV15|TRBJ2-3|.|.
CATSRDFQRSTDTQYF
TGTGCCACCAGCAGAGATTTCCAGCGCAGCACAGATACGCAGTATTTT
>TRBV6-2/TRBV6-3|TRBJ2-5|.|.
CASSYPRGAETQYF
TGTGCCAGCAGTTATCCCAGGGGGGCGGAGACCCAGTACTTC
>TRBV18|TRBJ2-5|.|.
CASSRGFGMETQYF
TGTGCCAGCTCACGGGGGTTCGGGATGGAGACCCAGTACTTC
>TRBV19|TRBJ2-1|.|.
CASLGLYNEQFF
TGTGCCAGCTTAGGACTGTACAATGAGCAGTTCTTC
>TRBV4-3|TRBJ2-3|TRBD2|.
CASSQDQGGGAFSSTDTQYF
TGCGCCAGCAGCCAAGATCAGGGCGGGGGGGCCTTCTCTAGCACAGATACGCAGTATTTT
>TRBV11-2|TRBJ1-3|.|.
CASSLASGGSGNTIYF
TGTGCCAGCAGCTTAGCGTCGGGAGGCTCTGGAAACACCATATATTTT
>TRBV9|TRBJ2-3|.|few
CASRGTSTDTQYF
TGTGCCAGCCGGGGGACTAGCACAGATACGCAGTATTTT
>TRBV13|TRBJ2-7|TRBD1|.
CASSMVETGVDEQYF
TGTGCCAGCAGCATGGTGGAGACAGGGGTCGACGAGCAGTACTTC
>TRBV29-1|TRBJ1-2|TRBD1|.
CSVAGRTGNGYTF
TGCAGCGTTGCAGGAAGGACAGGGAATGGCTACACCTTC